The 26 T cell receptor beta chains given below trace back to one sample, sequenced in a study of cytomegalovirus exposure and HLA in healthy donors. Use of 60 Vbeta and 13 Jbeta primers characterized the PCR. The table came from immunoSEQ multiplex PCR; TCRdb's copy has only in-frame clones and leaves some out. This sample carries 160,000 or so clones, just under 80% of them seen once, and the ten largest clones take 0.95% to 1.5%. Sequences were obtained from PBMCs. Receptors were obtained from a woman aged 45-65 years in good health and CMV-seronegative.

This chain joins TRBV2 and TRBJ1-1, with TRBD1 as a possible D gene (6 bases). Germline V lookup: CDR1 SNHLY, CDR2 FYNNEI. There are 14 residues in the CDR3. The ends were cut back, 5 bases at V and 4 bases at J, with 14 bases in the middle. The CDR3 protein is CASSPQGLGTEAFF. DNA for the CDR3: TGTGCCAGCAGTCCACAGGGTTTGGGCACTGAAGCTTTCTTT.

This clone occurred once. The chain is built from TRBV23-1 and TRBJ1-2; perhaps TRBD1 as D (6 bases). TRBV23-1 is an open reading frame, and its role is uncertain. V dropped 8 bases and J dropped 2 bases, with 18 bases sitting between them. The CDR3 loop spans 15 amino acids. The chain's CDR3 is CASRPRVQGNYGYTF. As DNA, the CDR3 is TGCGCCAGCCGACCTAGAGTACAGGGCAACTATGGCTACACCTTC.

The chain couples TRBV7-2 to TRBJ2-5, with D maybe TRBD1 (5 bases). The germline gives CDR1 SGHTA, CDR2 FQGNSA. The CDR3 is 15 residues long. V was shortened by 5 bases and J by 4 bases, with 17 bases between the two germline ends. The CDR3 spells CASSRDQGTGETQYF. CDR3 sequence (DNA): TGTGCCAGCAGCCGTGATCAGGGTACGGGAGAGACCCAGTACTTC.

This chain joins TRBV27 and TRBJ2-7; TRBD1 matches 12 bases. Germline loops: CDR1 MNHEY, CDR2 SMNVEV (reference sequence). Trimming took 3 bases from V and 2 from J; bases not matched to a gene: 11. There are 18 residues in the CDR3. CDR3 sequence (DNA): TGTGCCAGCAGTTTTGGGGGACAGGGGGCGCGAGGCCCCTACGAGCAGTACTTC. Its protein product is CASSFGGQGARGPYEQYF.

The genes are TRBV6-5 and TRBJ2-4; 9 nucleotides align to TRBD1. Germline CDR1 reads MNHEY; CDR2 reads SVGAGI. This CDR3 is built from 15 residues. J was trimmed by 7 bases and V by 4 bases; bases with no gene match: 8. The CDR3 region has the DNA TGTGCCAGCAGTTCCGCGACAGGGGGAAGGAACATTCAGTACTTC. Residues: CASSSATGGRNIQYF.

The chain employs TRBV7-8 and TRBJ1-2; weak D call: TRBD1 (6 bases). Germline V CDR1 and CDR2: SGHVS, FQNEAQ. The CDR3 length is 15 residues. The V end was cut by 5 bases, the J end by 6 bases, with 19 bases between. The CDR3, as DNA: TGTGCCAGCAGCCCGCCCGGGAGGGCAGGGGATGGCTACACCTTC. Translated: CASSPPGRAGDGYTF.

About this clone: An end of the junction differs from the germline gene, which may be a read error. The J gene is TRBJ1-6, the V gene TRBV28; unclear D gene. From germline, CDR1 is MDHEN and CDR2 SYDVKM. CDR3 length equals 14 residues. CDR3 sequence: CASCLRSYNSPLHF. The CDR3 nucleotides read TGTGCCAGCTGTTTGAGGTCCTATAATTCACCCCTCCACTTT.

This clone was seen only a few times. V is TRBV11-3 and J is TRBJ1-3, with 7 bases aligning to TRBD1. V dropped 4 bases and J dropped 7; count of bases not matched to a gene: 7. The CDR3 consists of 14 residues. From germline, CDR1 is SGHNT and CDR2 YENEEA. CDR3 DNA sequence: TGTGCCAGCAGCTCCACAGGGGCCCGGAACACCATATATTTT. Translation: CASSSTGARNTIYF.

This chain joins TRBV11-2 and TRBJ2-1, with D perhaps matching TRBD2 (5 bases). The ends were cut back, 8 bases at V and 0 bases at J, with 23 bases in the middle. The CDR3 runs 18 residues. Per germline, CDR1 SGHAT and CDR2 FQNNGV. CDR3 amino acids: CASSSSFLRGGSYNEQFF. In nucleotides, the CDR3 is TGTGCCAGCTCCAGCAGCTTCCTCCGAGGAGGCTCCTACAATGAGCAGTTCTTC.

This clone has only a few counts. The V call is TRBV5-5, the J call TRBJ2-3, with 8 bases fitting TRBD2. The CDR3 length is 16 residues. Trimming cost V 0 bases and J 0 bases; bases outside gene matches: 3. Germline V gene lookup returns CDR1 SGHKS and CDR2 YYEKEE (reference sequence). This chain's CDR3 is CASSLGLAQSTDTQYF. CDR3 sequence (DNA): TGTGCCAGCAGCTTGGGACTAGCGCAAAGCACAGATACGCAGTATTTT.

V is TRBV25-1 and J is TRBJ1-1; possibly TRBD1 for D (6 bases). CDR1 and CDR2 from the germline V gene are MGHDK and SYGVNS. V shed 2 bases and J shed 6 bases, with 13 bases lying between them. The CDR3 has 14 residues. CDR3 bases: TGTGCCAGCAGTGAAGACAACAGGGTCCCTGAAGCTTTCTTT. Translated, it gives CASSEDNRVPEAFF.

The CDR3 nucleotides are TGTGCCAGCAGTGAAGCGCTTGGGGCAGGGTATGAAAAACTGTTTTTT. Amino acids: CASSEALGAGYEKLFF. The genes are TRBV2 and TRBJ1-4; TRBD1 might be the D (5 bases). The V gene's germline CDR1 is SNHLY and CDR2 FYNNEI. The CDR3 spans 16 residues. V lost 0 bases and J lost 6, with 14 bases in between.

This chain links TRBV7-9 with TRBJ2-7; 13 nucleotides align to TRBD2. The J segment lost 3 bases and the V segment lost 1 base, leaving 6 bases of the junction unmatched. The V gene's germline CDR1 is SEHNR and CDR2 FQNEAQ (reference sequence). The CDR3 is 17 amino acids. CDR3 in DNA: TGTGCCAGCAGCTTAGGACTAGCGGGAGGCCGGGGCTACGAGCAGTACTTC. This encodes CASSLGLAGGRGYEQYF. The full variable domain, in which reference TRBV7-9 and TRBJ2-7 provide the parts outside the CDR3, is DTGVSQNPRHKITKRGQNVTFRCDPISEHNRLYWYRQTLGQGPEFLTYFQNEAQLEKSRLLSDRFSAERPKGSFSTLEIQRTEQGDSAMYLCASSLGLAGGRGYEQYFGPGTRLTVT.

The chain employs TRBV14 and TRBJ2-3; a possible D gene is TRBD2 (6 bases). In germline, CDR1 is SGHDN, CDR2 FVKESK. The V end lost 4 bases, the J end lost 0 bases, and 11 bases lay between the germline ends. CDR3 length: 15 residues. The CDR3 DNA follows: TGTGCCAGCAGCCGGGGAAGCGGGAGCACAGATACGCAGTATTTT. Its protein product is CASSRGSGSTDTQYF.

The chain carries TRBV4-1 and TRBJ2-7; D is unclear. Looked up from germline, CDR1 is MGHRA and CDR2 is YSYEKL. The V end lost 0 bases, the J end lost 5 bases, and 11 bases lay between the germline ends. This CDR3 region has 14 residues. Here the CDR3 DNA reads TGCGCCAGCAGCCAAGACAGTCGAACCCACGAGCAGTACTTC. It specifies CASSQDSRTHEQYF.

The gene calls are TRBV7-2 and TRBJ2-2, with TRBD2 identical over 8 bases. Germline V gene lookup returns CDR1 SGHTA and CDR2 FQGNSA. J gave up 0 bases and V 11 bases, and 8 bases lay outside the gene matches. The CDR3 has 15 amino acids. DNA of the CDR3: TGTGCCTCGTCTCGGGAGGGAACGAACACCGGGGAGCTGTTTTTT. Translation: CASSREGTNTGELFF. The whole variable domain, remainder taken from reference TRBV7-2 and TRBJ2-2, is GAGVSQSPSNKVTEKGKDVELRCDPISGHTALYWYRQSLGQGLEFLIYFQGNSAPDKSGLPSDRFSAERTGGSVSTLTIQRTQQEDSAVYLCASSREGTNTGELFFGEGSRLTVL.

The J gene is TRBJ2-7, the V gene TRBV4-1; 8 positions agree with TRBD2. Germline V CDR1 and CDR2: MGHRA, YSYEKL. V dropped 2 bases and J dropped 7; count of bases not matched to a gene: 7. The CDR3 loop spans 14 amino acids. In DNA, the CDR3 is TGCGCCAGCAGCCAAACGGGACTAGTTTGGGAGCAGTACTTC. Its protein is CASSQTGLVWEQYF.

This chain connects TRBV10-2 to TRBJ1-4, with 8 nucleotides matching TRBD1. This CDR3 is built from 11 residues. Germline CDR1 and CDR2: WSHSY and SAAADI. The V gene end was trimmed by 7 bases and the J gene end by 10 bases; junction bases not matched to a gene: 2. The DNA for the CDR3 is TGCGCCAGCATCACAGGGGGAAAACTGTTTTTT. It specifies CASITGGKLFF.

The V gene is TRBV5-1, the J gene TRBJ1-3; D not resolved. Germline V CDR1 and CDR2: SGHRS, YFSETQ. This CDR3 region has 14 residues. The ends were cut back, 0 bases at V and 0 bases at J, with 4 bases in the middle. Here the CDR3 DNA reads TGCGCCAGCAGCTTGGACAGCTCTGGAAACACCATATATTTT. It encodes CASSLDSSGNTIYF. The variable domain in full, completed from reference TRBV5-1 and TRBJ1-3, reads KAGVTQTPRYLIKTRGQQVTLSCSPISGHRSVSWYQQTPGQGLQFLFEYFSETQRNKGNFPGRFSGRQFSNSRSEMNVSTLELGDSALYLCASSLDSSGNTIYFGEGSWLTVV.

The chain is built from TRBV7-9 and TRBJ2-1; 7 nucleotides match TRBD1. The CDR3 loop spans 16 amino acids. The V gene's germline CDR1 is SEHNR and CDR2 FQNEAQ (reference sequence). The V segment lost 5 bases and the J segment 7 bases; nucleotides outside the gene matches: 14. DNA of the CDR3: TGTGCCAGCAGCCCCAGACAGGGCCCGCAGGGTAATGAGCAGTTCTTC. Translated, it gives CASSPRQGPQGNEQFF.

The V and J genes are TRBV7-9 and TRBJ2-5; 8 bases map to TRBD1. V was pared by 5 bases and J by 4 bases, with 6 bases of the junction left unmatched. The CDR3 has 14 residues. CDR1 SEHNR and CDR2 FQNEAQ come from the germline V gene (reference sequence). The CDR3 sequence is CASSERQGIETQYF. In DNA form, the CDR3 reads TGTGCCAGCAGCGAACGACAGGGGATAGAGACCCAGTACTTC.

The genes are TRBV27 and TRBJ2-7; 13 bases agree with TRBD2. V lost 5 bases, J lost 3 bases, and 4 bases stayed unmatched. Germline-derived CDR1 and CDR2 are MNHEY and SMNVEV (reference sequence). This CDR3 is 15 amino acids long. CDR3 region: CASSPRTSGSYEQYF. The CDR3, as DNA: TGTGCCAGCAGTCCTCGGACTAGCGGGAGCTACGAGCAGTACTTC.

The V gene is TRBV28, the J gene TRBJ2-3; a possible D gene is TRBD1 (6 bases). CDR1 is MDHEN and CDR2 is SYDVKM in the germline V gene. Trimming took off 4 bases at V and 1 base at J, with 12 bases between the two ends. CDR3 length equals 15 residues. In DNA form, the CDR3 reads TGTGCCAGCAGTTGGGGGTCAGGGGGCACAGATACGCAGTATTTT. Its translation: CASSWGSGGTDTQYF.

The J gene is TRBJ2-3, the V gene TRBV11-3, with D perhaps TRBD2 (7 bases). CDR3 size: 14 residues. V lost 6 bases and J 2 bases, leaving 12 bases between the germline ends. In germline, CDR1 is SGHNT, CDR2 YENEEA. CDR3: CASRGGAATDTQYF. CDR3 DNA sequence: TGTGCCAGCAGAGGGGGGGCTGCCACAGATACGCAGTATTTT.

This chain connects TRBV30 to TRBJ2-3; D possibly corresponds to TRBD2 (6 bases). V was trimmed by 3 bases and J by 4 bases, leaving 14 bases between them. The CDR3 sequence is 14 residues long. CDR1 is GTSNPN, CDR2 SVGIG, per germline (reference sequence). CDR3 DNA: TGTGCCTGGAGGCGGCGGCGGGACGCAGATACGCAGTATTTT. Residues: CAWRRRRDADTQYF.

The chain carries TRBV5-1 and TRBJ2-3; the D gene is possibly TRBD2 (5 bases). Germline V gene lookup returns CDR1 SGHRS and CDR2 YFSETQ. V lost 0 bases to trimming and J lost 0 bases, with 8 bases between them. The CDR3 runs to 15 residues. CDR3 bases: TGCGCCAGCAGCTTGGATAGAGGGAGCACAGATACGCAGTATTTT. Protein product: CASSLDRGSTDTQYF.